This T cell receptor beta chain was recorded in a study of human T cells and chemical hapten exposure. Study outcomes and limitations: The number of TCRs above 1 in 1000 frequency did not change after DPC sensitization.

The CDR3 length is 14 residues. The germline V gene encodes CDR1 SGHNT and CDR2 YYREEE (reference sequence). Between the trimmed V and J ends, which lost 0 bases and 8 bases, there was a span of 14 bases. TCRdb redid the calling of the RACE reads with MiXCR, one entry per CDR3 protein. In the table there are 95,000 to 150,000 distinct CDR3 sequences, around 11% of which are singletons. Turning to this clonotype: Its antigen is not known.

The time point: patch test 3, about 24 weeks after DPC sensitization. Treatment: therapeutic diphenylcyclopropenone sensitization with weekly scalp DPC. This TCR derives from a woman aged 45-59 years with alopecia areata. Some clones in this sample may be carry-over from other donors' samples. The sequencing here drew on whole blood, taken in connection with sensitization to the hapten diphenylcyclopropenone (DPC). V is TRBV5-4 and J is TRBJ1-2; no clear D. The CDR3 region is CASSLAVYEGGYTF. CDR3 bases: TGTGCCAGCAGCTTGGCCGTATATGAAGGCGGCTACACCTTC.